This T cell receptor (beta chain) stems from a study of OX40 agonist ivuxolimab in advanced cancers. The data were produced by immunoSEQ multiplex PCR, yet TCRdb's version contains in-frame clones alone and is incomplete. The repertoire consists of some 60,000 clones, with approximately 90% occurring once and the leading ten covering roughly 4%. Germline V CDR1 and CDR2: KGHSH, LQKENI. V lost 2 bases and J lost 6; bases outside the gene matches: 7. CDR3 length: 16 residues. This TCR came from an adult with an advanced solid tumor such as melanoma, head and neck, liver or kidney cancer. This sample comprised CD4+ or CD8+ T cells sorted from blood, obtained in a trial of the OX40 agonist ivuxolimab. The V gene is TRBV18, the J gene TRBJ2-1, with 10 bases aligning to TRBD1. The CDR3 here is CASSPVRDRGGNEQFF. As DNA, the CDR3 is TGTGCCAGCTCACCAGTGCGGGACAGGGGTGGCAATGAGCAGTTCTTC.